The 29 T cell receptor beta chains listed next were all sequenced from one sample in a study of shared clonotypes between healthy human individuals. Selected positively for CCR7 and CD45RO-negative, naive CD8 cells excluded terminally differentiated effector memory CD45RA+ cells. This table comes from immunoSEQ multiplex PCR, and its TCRdb copy is limited to in-frame clones, with some not included. The sample lists hundreds of thousands of clones; roughly 98% were seen once. Sequences were obtained from naive CD8+ T cells sorted from blood. Receptors were obtained from a man younger than 45 in good health.

The rearrangement links TRBV2 to TRBJ2-5; D is perhaps TRBD1 (5 bases). Trimming pared 2 bases from V and 0 bases from J, leaving 13 bases between. The CDR3 is made up of 16 amino acids. CDR1 SNHLY and CDR2 FYNNEI come from the germline V gene. In DNA, the CDR3 is TGTGCCAGCAGTGAAAGGGGCAGGAATTACCAAGAGACCCAGTACTTC. It yields the protein CASSERGRNYQETQYF.

The V and J genes are TRBV4-1 and TRBJ2-7; either TRBD1 or TRBD2 may supply D (5 bases each). In germline, CDR1 is MGHRA, CDR2 YSYEKL. The CDR3 is 14 amino acids. Deletions cut 6 bases from V and 4 bases from J, with 16 bases between. CDR3 nucleotides: TGCGCCAGCAGGAACACCGGGACCGTTTACGAGCAGTACTTC. Its translation: CASRNTGTVYEQYF.

The CDR3 reads CASSQYTGSYEQYF. The CDR3 DNA sequence: TGCGCCAGCAGCCAATATACAGGTTCCTACGAGCAGTACTTC. This chain connects TRBV4-1 to TRBJ2-7; maybe TRBD1 (5 bases). Germline CDR1 and CDR2: MGHRA and YSYEKL. CDR3 length: 14 amino acids. V was cut by 2 bases and J by 1 base, with 9 bases left in between.

The chain combines TRBV19 with TRBJ2-2; unclear D gene. This CDR3 region has 14 residues. The germline V and J ends were trimmed by 7 bases and 0 bases, with 9 bases remaining between them. Germline CDR1 reads LNHDA; CDR2 reads SQIVND (reference sequence). CDR3 sequence: CASIGPSNTGELFF. The CDR3 nucleotides are TGTGCCAGTATAGGGCCCTCGAACACCGGGGAGCTGTTTTTT. Filled out from reference TRBV19 and TRBJ2-2, the complete variable domain reads DGGITQSPKYLFRKEGQNVTLSCEQNLNHDAMYWYRQDPGQGLRLIYYSQIVNDFQKGDIAEGYSVSREKKESFPLTVTSAQKNPTAFYLCASIGPSNTGELFFGEGSRLTVL.

The J gene is TRBJ2-5, the V gene TRBV11-2; TRBD1 is a possible D gene (6 bases). V shed 4 bases and J shed 5 bases, with 17 bases lying between them. The V gene's germline CDR1 is SGHAT and CDR2 FQNNGV. The CDR3 contains 15 residues. The CDR3 nucleotides read TGTGCCAGCAGCTCCTCTCTGGGACAACCGGAGACCCAGTACTTC. The encoded protein is CASSSSLGQPETQYF.

The chain recombines TRBV23-1 with TRBJ1-4; D remains ambiguous. TRBV23-1 is an ORF for which the function is uncertain. Trimming cost V 3 bases and J 7 bases, with 6 bases left between them. The CDR3 runs 12 residues. The CDR3 reads CASSHPIEKLFF. The DNA for the CDR3 is TGCGCCAGCAGTCATCCTATTGAAAAACTGTTTTTT.

This chain connects TRBV6-1 to TRBJ2-7, with D tentatively TRBD1 or TRBD2 (5 bases each). The CDR3 is 12 amino acids. The V end lost 7 bases, the J end lost 2 bases, and 9 bases lay between the germline ends. Germline V gene data show CDR1 as MNHNS and CDR2 as SASEGT. CDR3 in DNA: TGTGCCAGCACCCCGGGACCCTACGAGCAGTACTTC. This translates into CASTPGPYEQYF.

The chain couples TRBV30 to TRBJ2-7, with D unresolved. The V gene lost 2 bases and the J gene lost 7 bases, with 15 bases spanning the gap. Germline V gives CDR1 GTSNPN, CDR2 SVGIG (reference sequence). The CDR3 runs 13 residues. CDR3 bases: TGTGCCTGGAGTATACTACCAGTTTTTGAGCAGTACTTC. This encodes CAWSILPVFEQYF.

As concerns this clone: Within the sample, other DNA sequences also encode this same CDR3. The J gene is TRBJ2-3, the V gene TRBV29-1; tentatively, D is TRBD1 or TRBD2 (5 bases each). The CDR3 is 12 residues long. From germline, CDR1 is SQVTM and CDR2 ANQGSEA. Trimming shortened V by 3 bases and J by 6 bases, and 10 bases separated the two germline ends. The CDR3 reads CSVEGRLDTQYF. As DNA, the CDR3 is TGCAGCGTTGAGGGACGGTTGGATACGCAGTATTTT.

This clone was counted once. The chain joins TRBV13 to TRBJ2-7; 7 bases line up with TRBD1. The junction had 10 bases not matched to a gene; V was cut back by 3 bases and J by 5 bases. Germline CDR1 PRHDT, CDR2 FYEKMQ (reference sequence). The CDR3 is made up of 15 amino acids. CDR3 nucleotide sequence: TGTGCCAGCAGCTTCGGACAGGTGACAAACCACGAGCAGTACTTC. It yields the protein CASSFGQVTNHEQYF.

The J gene is TRBJ1-5, the V gene TRBV5-1; possibly TRBD1 for D (6 bases). Germline V lookup: CDR1 SGHRS, CDR2 YFSETQ. CDR3 length: 18 amino acids. Trimming removed 4 bases from V and 4 bases from J, with 24 bases in between. CDR3 region: CASSVGPTWQGSNQPQHF. For the CDR3, the DNA is TGCGCCAGCAGCGTGGGGCCTACGTGGCAGGGGAGTAATCAGCCCCAGCATTTT.

The chain carries TRBV4-2 and TRBJ2-3; a possible D gene is TRBD2 (5 bases). This CDR3 is built from 16 residues. V was clipped by 4 bases and J by 2 bases, with 16 bases between them. Germline V gives CDR1 LGHNA, CDR2 YNFKEQ. The CDR3 is CASSPEESGATDTQYF. The CDR3 nucleotides are TGTGCCAGCAGCCCCGAGGAGAGCGGCGCCACAGATACGCAGTATTTT.

To note about this clone: This same CDR3 is encoded by further DNA sequences in the sample. V and J are TRBV9 and TRBJ2-7; the D gene is possibly TRBD2 (6 bases). This CDR3 contains 14 residues. Germline V CDR1 and CDR2: SGDLS, YYNGEE. The V end lost 4 bases, the J end lost 0 bases, and 11 bases lay between the germline ends. CDR3 residues: CASSPRGSSYEQYF. In DNA form, the CDR3 reads TGTGCCAGCAGCCCACGGGGGAGCTCCTACGAGCAGTACTTC.

The V call is TRBV11-2, the J call TRBJ2-1; D ambiguous. The CDR3 is 12 amino acids. CDR1 and CDR2 (germline): SGHAT, FQNNGV. Trimming left V 5 bases short and J 6 bases short, with 8 bases between. Here the CDR3 DNA reads TGTGCCAGCAGCGGGCCTCCCAATGAGCAGTTCTTC. Its translation: CASSGPPNEQFF. The full variable domain, in which reference TRBV11-2 and TRBJ2-1 provide the parts outside the CDR3, is EAGVAQSPRYKIIEKRQSVAFWCNPISGHATLYWYQQILGQGPKLLIQFQNNGVVDDSQLPKDRFSAERLKGVDSTLKIQPAKLEDSAVYLCASSGPPNEQFFGPGTRLTVL.

The chain couples TRBV23-1 to TRBJ1-1; the D gene is possibly TRBD1 (5 bases). TRBV23-1 is an open reading frame, and its role is uncertain. Trimming took off 7 bases at V and 6 bases at J, with 15 bases between the two ends. The CDR3 has 13 amino acids. CDR3 protein: CASTSRRQSEAFF. DNA of the CDR3: TGCGCCAGCACCTCCCGGAGACAGTCTGAAGCTTTCTTT.

The gene calls are TRBV7-2 and TRBJ2-2; 7 positions match TRBD1. Trimming removed 5 bases from V and 3 bases from J; junction bases left unmatched: 9. The CDR3 runs to 16 residues. Per the germline V gene, CDR1 is SGHTA and CDR2 is FQGNSA. The chain's CDR3 is CASSRLVTGDTGELFF. The CDR3 DNA is TGTGCCAGCAGCCGTCTCGTCACAGGGGACACCGGGGAGCTGTTTTTT.

The CDR3 loop reads CASSPPDRRSYNEQFF. Here the CDR3 DNA reads TGTGCCAGCTCACCACCGGACAGGAGATCCTACAATGAGCAGTTCTTC. The V gene is TRBV18, the J gene TRBJ2-1, with 7 bases fitting TRBD1. This CDR3 has 16 amino acids. Germline V gives CDR1 KGHSH, CDR2 LQKENI. V shed 0 bases, J shed 1 base, and the junction held 3 bases outside the gene matches.

This chain uses TRBV5-1 with TRBJ2-5; D possibly corresponds to TRBD2 (5 bases). CDR1 is SGHRS and CDR2 is YFSETQ in the germline V gene. The CDR3 covers 15 residues. V lost 3 bases and J 0 bases, leaving 12 bases between the germline ends. The CDR3 loop reads CASSWILANQETQYF. The CDR3 DNA reads as TGCGCCAGCAGCTGGATTCTAGCCAACCAAGAGACCCAGTACTTC.

The chain combines TRBV7-2 with TRBJ2-3, with 8 positions matching TRBD2. The V segment lost 2 bases and the J segment 6 bases; nucleotides outside the gene matches: 10. The CDR3 has 16 residues. The V gene's germline CDR1 is SGHTA and CDR2 FQGNSA. CDR3 in DNA: TGTGCCAGCAGCTTATCGCGGGAGGTTCCTGCGGATACGCAGTATTTT. This sequence encodes CASSLSREVPADTQYF.

The chain joins TRBV5-4 to TRBJ1-1; D is unclear. V gave up 4 bases and J gave up 3 bases, with 13 bases separating them. This CDR3 has 14 amino acids. Per the germline V gene, CDR1 is SGHNT and CDR2 is YYREEE (reference sequence). The CDR3 coding sequence is TGTGCCAGCAGCCAAGTAGGAGGAGACACTGAAGCTTTCTTT. Its protein is CASSQVGGDTEAFF.

This rearrangement joins TRBV7-9 to TRBJ2-1, with 10 nucleotides matching TRBD2. The germline V gene encodes CDR1 SEHNR and CDR2 FQNEAQ (reference sequence). The V and J ends lost 4 bases and 0 bases, in that order; junction bases with no gene match: 12. The CDR3 is 19 residues long. The CDR3 reads CASSWLAGDPTSSYNEQFF. The CDR3 coding sequence is TGTGCCAGCAGCTGGCTAGCGGGAGATCCGACTAGCTCCTACAATGAGCAGTTCTTC.

The chain employs TRBV7-8 and TRBJ2-1; 13 nucleotides match TRBD2. CDR3 length equals 15 residues. CDR1 and CDR2 (germline): SGHVS, FQNEAQ. The V segment lost 5 bases and the J segment 7 bases; nucleotides outside the gene matches: 5. The CDR3 loop reads CASSQTSGRRNEQFF. The CDR3 coding sequence is TGTGCCAGCAGCCAGACTAGCGGGAGGCGGAATGAGCAGTTCTTC.

A few counts support this clone. The chain couples TRBV4-1 to TRBJ2-7; tentative D call: TRBD2 (6 bases). Trimming pared 1 base from V and 5 bases from J, leaving 12 bases between. The CDR3 has 14 residues. Germline CDR1 MGHRA, CDR2 YSYEKL. In DNA form, the CDR3 reads TGCGCCAGCAGCCAAGGGCAGGGCGGGAACGAGCAGTACTTC. As protein: CASSQGQGGNEQYF.

V gene TRBV6-4 combines with J gene TRBJ1-5; D might be TRBD1 (5 bases). The CDR3 runs to 14 residues. CDR1 is MRHNA and CDR2 is SNTAGT in the germline V gene. Trimming removed 2 bases at V and 6 bases at J, with 11 bases between. The CDR3 region has the DNA TGTGCCAGCAGTGACAGGGGAAGGGGTCAGCCCCAGCATTTT. Translation: CASSDRGRGQPQHF.

The rearrangement joins TRBV29-1 to TRBJ1-2; 8 nucleotides line up with TRBD1. Trimming cost V 5 bases and J 6 bases; bases outside gene matches: 5. The V gene's germline CDR1 is SQVTM and CDR2 ANQGSEA. The CDR3 spans 12 residues. The CDR3 nucleotides read TGCAGCGTTTTACAGGGGGAAAATGGCTACACCTTC. Residues: CSVLQGENGYTF.

This clone was seen a single time. V usage is TRBV10-1 and J usage is TRBJ2-1, with unresolved D. Germline V gene lookup returns CDR1 WNHNN and CDR2 SYGVQD (reference sequence). V lost 7 bases and J 5 bases, leaving 12 bases between the germline ends. This CDR3 has 13 amino acids. The CDR3 nucleotides read TGCGCCAGCACCGTCCTCCACGACAATGAGCAGTTCTTC. Translation gives CASTVLHDNEQFF.

The chain joins TRBV2 to TRBJ2-1; 8 bases map to TRBD2. V shed 3 bases and J 0 bases; nucleotides not matched to a gene: 4. CDR1 is SNHLY, CDR2 FYNNEI, per germline. This CDR3 contains 16 residues. CDR3 sequence: CASSDPSGSSYNEQFF. CDR3 DNA: TGTGCCAGCAGTGACCCAAGCGGGAGCTCCTACAATGAGCAGTTCTTC. Filled out from reference TRBV2 and TRBJ2-1, the complete variable domain reads EPEVTQTPSHQVTQMGQEVILRCVPISNHLYFYWYRQILGQKVEFLVSFYNNEISEKSEIFDDQFSVERPDGSNFTLKIRSTKLEDSAMYFCASSDPSGSSYNEQFFGPGTRLTVL.

This sequence joins TRBV27 and TRBJ2-3; D is possibly TRBD2 (6 bases). CDR3 length: 15 amino acids. Germline CDR1 and CDR2: MNHEY and SMNVEV (reference sequence). V was clipped by 3 bases and J by 2 bases, with 12 bases between them. The CDR3 DNA reads as TGTGCCAGCAGTTTTATGCGGGGACCCACAGATACGCAGTATTTT. This gives the protein CASSFMRGPTDTQYF.

The rearrangement joins TRBV27 to TRBJ1-2; unclear D gene. V lost 7 bases, J lost 8 bases, and 14 bases lay in between. Per the germline V gene, CDR1 is MNHEY and CDR2 is SMNVEV (reference sequence). The CDR3 covers 12 residues. CDR3 in amino acids: CASTSSGVGYTF. The CDR3 bases are TGTGCCAGCACCTCGTCCGGGGTAGGCTACACCTTC.